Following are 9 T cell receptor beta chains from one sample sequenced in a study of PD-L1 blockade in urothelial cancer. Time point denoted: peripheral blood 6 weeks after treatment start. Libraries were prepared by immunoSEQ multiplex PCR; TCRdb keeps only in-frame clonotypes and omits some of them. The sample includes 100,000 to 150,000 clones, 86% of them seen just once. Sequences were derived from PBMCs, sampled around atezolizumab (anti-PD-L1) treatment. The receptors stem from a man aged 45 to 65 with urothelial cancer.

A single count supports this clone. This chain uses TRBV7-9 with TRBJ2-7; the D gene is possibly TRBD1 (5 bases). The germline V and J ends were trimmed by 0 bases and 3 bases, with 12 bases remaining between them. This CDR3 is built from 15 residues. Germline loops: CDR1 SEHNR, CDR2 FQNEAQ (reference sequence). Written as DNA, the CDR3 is TGTGCCAGCAGCTTAGCGCTGGGCAGGGACTACGAGCAGTACTTC. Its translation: CASSLALGRDYEQYF.

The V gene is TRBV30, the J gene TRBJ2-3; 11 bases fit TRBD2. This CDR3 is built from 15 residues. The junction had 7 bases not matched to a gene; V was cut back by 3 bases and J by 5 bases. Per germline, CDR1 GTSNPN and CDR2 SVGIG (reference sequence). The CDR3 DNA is TGTGCCTGGAGGGCCAGACTAGCGGGACTAGATACGCAGTATTTT. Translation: CAWRARLAGLDTQYF.

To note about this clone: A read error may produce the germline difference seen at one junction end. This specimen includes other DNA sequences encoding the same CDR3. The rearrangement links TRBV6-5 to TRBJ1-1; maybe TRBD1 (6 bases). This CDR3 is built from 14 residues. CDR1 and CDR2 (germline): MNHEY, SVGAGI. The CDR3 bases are TGTGCCAGCAGTTACTCTTCAGGGGCGATTGAAGCCTTCTTT. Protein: CASSYSSGAIEAFF.

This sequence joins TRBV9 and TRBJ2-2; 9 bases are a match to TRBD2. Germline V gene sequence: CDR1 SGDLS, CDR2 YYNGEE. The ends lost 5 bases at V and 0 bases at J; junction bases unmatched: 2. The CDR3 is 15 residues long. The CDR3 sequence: CASRTSGANTGELFF. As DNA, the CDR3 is TGTGCCAGCAGGACTAGCGGAGCGAACACCGGGGAGCTGTTTTTT. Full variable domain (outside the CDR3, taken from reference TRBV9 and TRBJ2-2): DSGVTQTPKHLITATGQRVTLRCSPRSGDLSVYWYQQSLDQGLQFLIQYYNGEERAKGNILERFSAQQFPDLHSELNLSSLELGDSALYFCASRTSGANTGELFFGEGSRLTVL.

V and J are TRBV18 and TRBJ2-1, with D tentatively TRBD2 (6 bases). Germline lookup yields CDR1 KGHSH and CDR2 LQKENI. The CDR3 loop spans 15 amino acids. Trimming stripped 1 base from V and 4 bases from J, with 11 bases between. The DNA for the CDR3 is TGTGCCAGCTCACCACGAGGGACTTTATACAATGAGCAGTTCTTC. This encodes CASSPRGTLYNEQFF.

This chain's CDR3 is CASSYSRTGAQYF. Here the CDR3 DNA reads TGTGCCAGCAGTTACTCCCGGACAGGGGCGCAGTATTTT. This chain connects TRBV6-6 to TRBJ2-3; 9 positions match TRBD1. Germline assignment: CDR1 MNHNY and CDR2 SVGAGI (reference sequence). The CDR3 sequence is 13 residues long. V trimming: 0 bases; J trimming: 10 bases; junction bases outside the gene matches: 2.

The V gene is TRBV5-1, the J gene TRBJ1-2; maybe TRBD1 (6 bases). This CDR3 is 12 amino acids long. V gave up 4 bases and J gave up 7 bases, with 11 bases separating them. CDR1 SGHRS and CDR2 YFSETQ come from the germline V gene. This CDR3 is CASSTGLSGYTF. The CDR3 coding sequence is TGCGCCAGCAGCACAGGGCTTAGTGGCTACACCTTC.

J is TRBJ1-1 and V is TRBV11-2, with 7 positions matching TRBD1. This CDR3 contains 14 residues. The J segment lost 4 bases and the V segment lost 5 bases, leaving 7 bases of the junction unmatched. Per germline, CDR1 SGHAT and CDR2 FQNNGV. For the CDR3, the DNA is TGTGCCAGCAGCACAGGACAGGTGATCACTGAAGCTTTCTTT. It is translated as CASSTGQVITEAFF.

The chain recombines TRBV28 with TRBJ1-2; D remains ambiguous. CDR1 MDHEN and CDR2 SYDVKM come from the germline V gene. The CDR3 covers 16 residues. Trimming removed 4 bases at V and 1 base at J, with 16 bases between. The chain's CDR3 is CASSSPVAGVNYGYTF. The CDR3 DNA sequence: TGTGCCAGCAGTTCCCCCGTGGCCGGGGTTAACTATGGCTACACCTTC.